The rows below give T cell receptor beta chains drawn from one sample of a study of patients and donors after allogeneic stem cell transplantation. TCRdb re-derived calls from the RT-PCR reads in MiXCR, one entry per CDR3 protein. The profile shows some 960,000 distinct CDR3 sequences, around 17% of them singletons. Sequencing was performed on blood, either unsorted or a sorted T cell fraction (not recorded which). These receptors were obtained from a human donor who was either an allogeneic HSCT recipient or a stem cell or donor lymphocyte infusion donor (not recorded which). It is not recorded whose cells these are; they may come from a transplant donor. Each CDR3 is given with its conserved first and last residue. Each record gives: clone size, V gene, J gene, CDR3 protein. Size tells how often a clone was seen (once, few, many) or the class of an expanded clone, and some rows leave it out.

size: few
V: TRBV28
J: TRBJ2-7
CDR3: CASTLVGSAYEQYF

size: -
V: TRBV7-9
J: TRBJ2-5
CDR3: CASSLEGTSAETQYF

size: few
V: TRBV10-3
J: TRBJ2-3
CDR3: CVTRRVEGTDTQYF

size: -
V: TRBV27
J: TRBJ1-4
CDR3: CASSFDISGKLFF

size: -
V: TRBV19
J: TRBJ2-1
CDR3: CASSIVLRNNEQFF

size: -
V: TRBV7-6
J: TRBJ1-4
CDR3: CASSLGRAGGKLFF

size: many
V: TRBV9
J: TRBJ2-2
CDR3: CASGGGPPIGAGELFF

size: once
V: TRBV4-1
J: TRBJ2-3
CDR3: CASSQGVTSGSSTDTQYF

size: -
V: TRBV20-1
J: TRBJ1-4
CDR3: CSASEGNEKLFF

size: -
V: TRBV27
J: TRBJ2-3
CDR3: CASSSIAGGPNTQYF

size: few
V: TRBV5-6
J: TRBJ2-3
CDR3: CASSLMGGDSDTQYF

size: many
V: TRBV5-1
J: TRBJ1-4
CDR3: CASSLGGLGEKLFF

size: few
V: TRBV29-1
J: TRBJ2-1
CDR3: CSVEDMSGRFNEQFF

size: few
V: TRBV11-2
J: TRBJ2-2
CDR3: CASSPGWELFF

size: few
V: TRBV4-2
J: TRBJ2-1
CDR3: CASSQPKGGEYNEQFF

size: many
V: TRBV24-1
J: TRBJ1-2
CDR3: CATSDATGRNGYTF

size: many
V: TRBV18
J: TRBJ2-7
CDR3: CASSPGQGGHEQYF

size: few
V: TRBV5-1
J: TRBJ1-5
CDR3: CASSLDGELAQPQHF

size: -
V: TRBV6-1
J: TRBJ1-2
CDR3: CASRGTGGRDGYTF

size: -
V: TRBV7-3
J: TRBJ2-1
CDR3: CASSSLAGGRGEQFF

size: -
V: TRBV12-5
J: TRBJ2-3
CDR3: CASGPRRSSTDTQYF

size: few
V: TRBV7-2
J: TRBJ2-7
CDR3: CASSSYGQATYEQYF

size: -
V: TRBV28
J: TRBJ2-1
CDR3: CASSLDGPVLSNEQFF

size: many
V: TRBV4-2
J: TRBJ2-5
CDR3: CASSHGLAGFQETQYF

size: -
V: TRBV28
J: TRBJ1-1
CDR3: CASRPQGAKNTEAFF

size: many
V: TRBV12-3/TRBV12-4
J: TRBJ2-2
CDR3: CASRTFSTGELFF

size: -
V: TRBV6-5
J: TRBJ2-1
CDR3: CASSYSNLAGGSSYNEQFF

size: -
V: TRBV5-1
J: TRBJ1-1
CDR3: CASSLVAGATAGTEALF

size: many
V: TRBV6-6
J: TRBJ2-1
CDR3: CASSYQPSTEFF

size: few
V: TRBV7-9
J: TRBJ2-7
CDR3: CASSLTRASGGYEQYF

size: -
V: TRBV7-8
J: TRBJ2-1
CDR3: CASSLGETRNEQFF

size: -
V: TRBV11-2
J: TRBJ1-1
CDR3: CASSLDREEGTTEAFF

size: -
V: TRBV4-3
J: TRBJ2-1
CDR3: CASSQDLRIWSYNEQFF

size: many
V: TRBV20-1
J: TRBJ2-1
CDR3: CSARAPKGLVNNEQFF

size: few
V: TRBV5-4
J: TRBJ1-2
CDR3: CASSLVWLSFNYGYTF

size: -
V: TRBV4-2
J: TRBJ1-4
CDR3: CASSQETAATNEKLFF

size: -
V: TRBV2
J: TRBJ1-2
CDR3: CASSEATGGYGYTF

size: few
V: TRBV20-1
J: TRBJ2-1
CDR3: CSPTGTSGISSYNEQFF

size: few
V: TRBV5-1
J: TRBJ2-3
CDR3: CASSPNLAHGTDTQYF

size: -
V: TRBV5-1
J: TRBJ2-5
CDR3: CASTLTGAETQYF

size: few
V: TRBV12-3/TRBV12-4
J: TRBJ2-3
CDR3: CASSFGLSATDTQYF

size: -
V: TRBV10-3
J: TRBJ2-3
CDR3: CAIKGTAVTDTQYF

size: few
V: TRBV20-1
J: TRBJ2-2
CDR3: CSAPNRNTGELFF

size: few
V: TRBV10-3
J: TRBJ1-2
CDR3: CAISTGNYGYTF

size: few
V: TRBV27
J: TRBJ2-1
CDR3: CASSLSESRYNEQFF

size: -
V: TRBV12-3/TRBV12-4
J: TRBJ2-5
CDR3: CASSLRWDNQETQYF

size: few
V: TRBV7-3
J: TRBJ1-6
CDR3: CASSWDRGSPLHF

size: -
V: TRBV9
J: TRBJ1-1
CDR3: CASSVELRAPGGTEAFF

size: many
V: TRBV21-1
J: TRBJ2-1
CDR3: CASSREGRTNEQFF

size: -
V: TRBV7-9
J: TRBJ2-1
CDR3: CASSRSRETEYYNEQFF

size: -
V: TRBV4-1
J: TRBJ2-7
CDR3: CASSQDLGGGSYEQYF

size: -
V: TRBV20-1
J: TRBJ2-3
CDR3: CSGLSGLPGTQYF

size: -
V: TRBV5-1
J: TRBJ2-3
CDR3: CASSSGGTGTDTQYF

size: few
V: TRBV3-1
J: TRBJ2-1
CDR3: CASSQVQGRGNEQFF

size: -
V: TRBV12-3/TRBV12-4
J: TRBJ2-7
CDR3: CASSRGTQISYEQYF

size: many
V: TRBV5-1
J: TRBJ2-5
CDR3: CASSLEGYQETQYF